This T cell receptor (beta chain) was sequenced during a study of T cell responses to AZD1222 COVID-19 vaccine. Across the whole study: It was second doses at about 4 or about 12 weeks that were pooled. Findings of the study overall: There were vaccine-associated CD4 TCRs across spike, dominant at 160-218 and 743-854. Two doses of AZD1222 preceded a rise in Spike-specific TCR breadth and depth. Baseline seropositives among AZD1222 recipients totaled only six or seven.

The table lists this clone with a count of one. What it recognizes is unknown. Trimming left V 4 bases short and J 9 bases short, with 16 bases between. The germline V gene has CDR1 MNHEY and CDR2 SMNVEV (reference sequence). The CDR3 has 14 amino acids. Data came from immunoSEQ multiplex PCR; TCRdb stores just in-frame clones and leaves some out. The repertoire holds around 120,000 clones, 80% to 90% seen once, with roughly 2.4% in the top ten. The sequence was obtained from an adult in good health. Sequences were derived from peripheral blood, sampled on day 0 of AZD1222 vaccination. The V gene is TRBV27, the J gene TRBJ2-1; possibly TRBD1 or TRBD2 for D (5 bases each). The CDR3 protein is CASSSVQASGEQFF. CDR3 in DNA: TGTGCCAGCAGTTCCGTACAGGCGAGCGGTGAGCAGTTCTTC.